This T cell receptor beta chain was profiled in a study of blood T cell repertoires in COVID-19. As handled by the study authors: Amplification of reference gene primers was used by the study to estimate nucleated cell counts. Assay used: immunoSEQ multiplex PCR; TCRdb lists only in-frame clones, some missing. V and J calls and clone size are copied from that table; D and trimming were computed from the DNA. The table includes approximately 120,000 clones, approximately 90% detected once. While infection was still active, Seattle patients were enrolled and then followed longitudinally. Trimming took 4 bases from V and 4 from J, leaving 11 bases between them. CDR1 SGDLS and CDR2 YYNGEE come from the germline V gene. The CDR3 is made up of 13 amino acids.

This chain connects TRBV9 to TRBJ2-5; unclear D gene. Sequenced material: peripheral blood. The TCR comes from a man aged 50 to 59 with COVID-19, enrolled during active disease. CDR3 nucleotide sequence: TGTGCCAGCAGCCCTCCTAACGGAGAGACCCAGTACTTC. It codes for CASSPPNGETQYF.